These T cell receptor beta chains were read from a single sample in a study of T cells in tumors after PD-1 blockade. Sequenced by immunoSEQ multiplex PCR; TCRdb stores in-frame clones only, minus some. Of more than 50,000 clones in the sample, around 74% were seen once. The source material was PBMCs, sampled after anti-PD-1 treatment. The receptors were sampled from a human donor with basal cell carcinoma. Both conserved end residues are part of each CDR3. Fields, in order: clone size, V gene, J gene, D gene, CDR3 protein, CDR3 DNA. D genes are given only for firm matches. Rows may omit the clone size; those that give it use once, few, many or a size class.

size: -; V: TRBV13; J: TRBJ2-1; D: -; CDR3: CASSERDGDSYNEQFF; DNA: TGTGCCAGCAGCGAACGCGACGGGGACTCCTACAATGAGCAGTTCTTC
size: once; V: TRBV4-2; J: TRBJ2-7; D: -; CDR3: CASSQDVSNRVDYEQYF; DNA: TGTGCCAGCAGCCAAGATGTCTCTAACAGGGTGGACTACGAGCAGTACTTC
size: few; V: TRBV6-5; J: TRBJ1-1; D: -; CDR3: CASSQRTANTEAFF; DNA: TGTGCCAGCAGCCAACGGACGGCGAACACTGAAGCTTTCTTT
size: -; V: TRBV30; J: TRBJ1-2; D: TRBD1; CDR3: CACARDRGFGYTF; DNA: TGTGCCTGCGCACGGGACAGGGGTTTTGGCTACACCTTC
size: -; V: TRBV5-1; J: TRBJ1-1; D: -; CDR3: CASNPEQGRGTEAFF; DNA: TGCGCCAGCAACCCTGAGCAGGGCCGAGGCACTGAAGCTTTCTTT
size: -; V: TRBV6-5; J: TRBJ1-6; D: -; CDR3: CASSLQPYNSPLHF; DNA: TGTGCCAGCAGCCTTCAGCCCTATAATTCACCCCTCCACTTT
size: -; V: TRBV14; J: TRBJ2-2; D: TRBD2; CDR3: CASSQGLAGYTGELFF; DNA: TGTGCCAGCAGCCAAGGTCTAGCGGGGTACACCGGGGAGCTGTTTTTT
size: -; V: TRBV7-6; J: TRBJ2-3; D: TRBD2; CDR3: CASSSGLAGSTDTQYF; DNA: TGTGCCAGCAGCTCGGGACTAGCGGGTTCCACAGATACGCAGTATTTT
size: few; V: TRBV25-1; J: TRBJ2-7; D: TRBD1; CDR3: CASSVAGGNEQYF; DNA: TGTGCCAGCAGTGTGGCAGGGGGAAACGAGCAGTACTTC
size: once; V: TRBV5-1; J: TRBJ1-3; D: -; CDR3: CASSISGVSGNTIYF; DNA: TGCGCCAGCAGCATATCAGGGGTCTCTGGAAACACCATATATTTT
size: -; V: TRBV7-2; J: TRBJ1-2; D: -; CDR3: CASSLQADNYGYTF; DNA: TGTGCCAGCAGCTTACAAGCAGATAACTATGGCTACACCTTC
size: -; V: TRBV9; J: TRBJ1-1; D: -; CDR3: CASSRDVRNTEAFF; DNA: TGTGCCAGCAGCCGGGACGTGAGGAACACTGAAGCTTTCTTT
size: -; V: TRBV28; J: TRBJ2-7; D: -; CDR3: CASSLVGSKVWEQYF; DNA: TGTGCCAGCAGTCTGGTTGGTAGCAAGGTTTGGGAGCAGTACTTC
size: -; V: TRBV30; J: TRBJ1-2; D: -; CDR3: CAWSVATADTF; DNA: TGTGCCTGGAGTGTTGCGACGGCAGATACCTTC
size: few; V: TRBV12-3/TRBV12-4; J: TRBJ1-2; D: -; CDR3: CASTPGFLRGYTF; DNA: TGTGCCAGCACCCCTGGTTTTCTGAGGGGCTACACCTTC
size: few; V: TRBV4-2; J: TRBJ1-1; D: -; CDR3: CASSPRSTGNTEAFF; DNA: TGTGCCAGCAGCCCTCGGTCTACAGGGAACACTGAAGCTTTCTTT
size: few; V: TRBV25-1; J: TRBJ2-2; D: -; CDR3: CASSSQGGTGELFF; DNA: TGTGCCAGCAGTAGTCAAGGGGGGACCGGGGAGCTGTTTTTT